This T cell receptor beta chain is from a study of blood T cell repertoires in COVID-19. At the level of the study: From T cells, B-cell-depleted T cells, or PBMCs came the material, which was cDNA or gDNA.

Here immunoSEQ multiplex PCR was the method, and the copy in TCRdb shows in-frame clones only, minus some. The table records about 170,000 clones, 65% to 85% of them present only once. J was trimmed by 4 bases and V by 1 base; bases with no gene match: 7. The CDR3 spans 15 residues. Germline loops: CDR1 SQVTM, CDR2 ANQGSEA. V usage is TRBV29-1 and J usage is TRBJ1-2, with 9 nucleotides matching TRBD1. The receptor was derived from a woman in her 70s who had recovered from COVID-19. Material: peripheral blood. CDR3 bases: TGCAGCGTTGAAGCCCGGGGGGACAGGGCCTATGGCTACACCTTC. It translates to CSVEARGDRAYGYTF.